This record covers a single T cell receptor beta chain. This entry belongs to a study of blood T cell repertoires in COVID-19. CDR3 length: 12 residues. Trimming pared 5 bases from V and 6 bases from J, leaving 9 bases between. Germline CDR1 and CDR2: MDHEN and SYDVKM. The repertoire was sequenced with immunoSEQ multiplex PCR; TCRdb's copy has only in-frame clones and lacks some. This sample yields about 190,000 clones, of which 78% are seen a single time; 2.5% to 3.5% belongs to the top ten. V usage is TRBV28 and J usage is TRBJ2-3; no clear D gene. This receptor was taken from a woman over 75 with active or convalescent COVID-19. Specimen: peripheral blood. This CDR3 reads CASSTTPDTQYF. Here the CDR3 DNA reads TGTGCCAGCAGTACGACTCCGGATACGCAGTATTTT.